This T cell receptor (beta chain) was recovered during a study of beta chain features in type 1 diabetes. Study overall: Sorted cell examination encompassed 85 million to 130 million cells across all samples.

General study points: Moderate yet significant TCRB CDR3 shortening was seen in Type 1 diabetes patients in all four CD4+ subsets.

The germline V and J ends were trimmed by 6 bases and 1 base, with 12 bases remaining between them. Germline V gives CDR1 SQVTM, CDR2 ANQGSEA. The CDR3 has 13 amino acids. Expressed TCRB transcripts were sequenced because the entire RNA isolate underwent reverse transcription. Profiled with immunoSEQ multiplex PCR; TCRdb holds only in-frame clones, not every one. The sample lists 150,000 to 200,000 clones; roughly 60% were seen once. Heparinised blood was drawn once per donor, averaging around 120 mL. By way of CD45RO/CCR7/CD25/CD127/CD95/CD27, the CD4+ regulatory, stem cell-like memory, central memory and naive cells were sorted. A word on this clone: The antigen remains unidentified.

The sample comprised naive CD4+ T cells from blood. The receptor was derived from a man aged 25-45 years with type 1 diabetes. This chain links TRBV29-1 with TRBJ1-1; D may be TRBD1 (6 bases). DNA of the CDR3: TGCAGCGTCGGAGGACAGTCGAACACTGAAGCTTTCTTT. Residues: CSVGGQSNTEAFF.